The clone carrying this T cell receptor beta chain has a single count. What it binds is unknown. Other DNA sequences within the sample encode an identical CDR3. The data were taken from a study of STAT3 mutations in large granular lymphocyte leukemia. Points from the study as a whole: In T-cell large granular lymphocyte leukemia, about half of patients showed multiple immunodominant subclonotypes.

Only in-frame clones appear in the TCRdb table, and some are missing; sequencing was by immunoSEQ multiplex PCR. The sample holds about 10,000 clones, more than 70% seen once. The sample was peripheral blood mononuclear cells. This sequence was found in a man aged 55 to 70 with T-cell large granular lymphocyte leukemia. Some clones in this sample may be carry-over from other donors' samples.

The DNA of the CDR3 is TGTGCCAGCAGTACCGGGACTAGACCCTACGAGCAGTACTTC. Translated, it gives CASSTGTRPYEQYF. V usage is TRBV25-1 and J usage is TRBJ2-7, with TRBD2 matching 8 bases. The CDR3 has 14 residues. Looked up from germline, CDR1 is MGHDK and CDR2 is SYGVNS. Germline trimming cut 5 bases from V and 2 bases from J; bases unmatched to any gene: 5.